This TCR beta chain was recovered during a study of human T cells and chemical hapten exposure. Whole-study context: Largely, small differences in pooled library volume made per-sample TCR yields vary.

Unique molecular identifiers were affixed to discrete cDNA molecules within the library. TCRdb re-called the RACE reads through MiXCR, storing one row per CDR3 protein. Among fewer than 85,000 distinct CDR3 sequences listed, roughly 8.7% were seen once. The CDR3 spans 14 residues. Germline-derived CDR1 and CDR2 are SEHNR and FQNEAQ (reference sequence). V lost 1 base, J lost 5 bases, and 11 bases lay in between. Time point meaning: healthy volunteer bleed at 6 weeks. The authors' total RNA extraction used unfractionated whole blood. Findings and limits, study-wide: DPC sensitization produced no change in TCRs with frequency above 1 in 1000.

This clonotype appeared many times. Antigen: not known. The sequence derives from a male donor in good health. Some clones in this sample may be carry-over from other donors' samples. The sequenced sample consisted of whole blood. The chain uses TRBV7-9 and TRBJ1-1; D unresolved. The chain's CDR3 is CASSLDDSGTEAFF. CDR3 sequence (DNA): TGTGCCAGCAGCTTAGATGATTCTGGGACTGAAGCTTTCTTT.